One sample yielded the 17 T cell receptor beta chains listed below, sequenced in a study of T-cell reconstitution after alpha-beta-depleted transplantation in children. The TCRbeta library was prepared with unique molecular identifiers. TCRdb redid the calling of the PCR reads with MiXCR, one entry per CDR3 protein. The sample holds around 240,000 distinct CDR3 sequences, around 7.8% seen once. Here the sequenced sample was PBMCs, mostly from graft donor cells, taken 180 days after TCRalphabeta/CD19-depleted stem cell transplant. The receptors originated from a male patient younger than 18 who had a stem cell transplant for acute lymphoblastic leukemia, so the T cells may come from the graft donor.

Ten or more counts support this clonotype. The chain has TRBV20-1 and TRBJ1-3; D call uncertain. The ends were cut back, 6 bases at V and 0 bases at J, with 18 bases in the middle. The CDR3 runs to 16 residues. Per the germline V gene, CDR1 is DFQATT and CDR2 is SNEGSKA (reference sequence). CDR3 coding DNA: TGCAGTGCCACCAAAGAGCCGTTTCTCTCTGGAAACACCATATATTTT. It specifies CSATKEPFLSGNTIYF.

This clonotype was seen at least ten times. This chain joins TRBV7-9 and TRBJ1-5; no definite D call. V was pared by 7 bases and J by 0 bases, with 7 bases between. CDR1 SEHNR and CDR2 FQNEAQ come from the germline V gene (reference sequence). CDR3 length: 13 residues. CDR3 nucleotide sequence: TGTGCCAGCACCATTAATAGCAATCAGCCCCAGCATTTT. Encoded protein: CASTINSNQPQHF.

This clonotype has at least ten counts. V gene TRBV7-7 combines with J gene TRBJ2-1; no clear D. Per the germline V gene, CDR1 is SSHAT and CDR2 is FNYEAQ (reference sequence). The CDR3 contains 15 residues. The germline V and J ends were trimmed by 5 bases and 6 bases, with 17 bases remaining between them. The CDR3 DNA is TGTGCCAGCAGCCCAGAGGATATGCGCCTCAATGAGCAGTTCTTC. This translates into CASSPEDMRLNEQFF.

In its sample, this clonotype was seen many times. The chain uses TRBV3-1 and TRBJ2-2; 9 positions match TRBD1. In germline, CDR1 is LGHDT, CDR2 YNNKEL (reference sequence). Losses at the gene ends were 7 bases for V and 6 bases for J; bases not matched to a gene: 3. The CDR3 extends over 13 amino acids. The CDR3 DNA is TGTGCCAGCACCGACAGGGGGGCCGGGGAGCTGTTTTTT. The encoded protein is CASTDRGAGELFF.

This clonotype was found many times. The genes are TRBV12-3 or TRBV12-4 and TRBJ2-1; possible D gene TRBD2, 6 bases. V was pared by 0 bases and J by 4 bases, with 13 bases between. The CDR3 sequence is 16 residues long. CDR3 loop: CASSLAPSGPYNEQFF. The DNA for the CDR3 is TGTGCCAGCAGTTTAGCGCCCAGCGGGCCTTACAATGAGCAGTTCTTC.

The table lists this clonotype with many counts. For the CDR3, the DNA is TGTGCCAGCACTTTCTCGGGCGGGAGGGGTTACGAGCAGTACTTC. As protein: CASTFSGGRGYEQYF. V gene TRBV28 combines with J gene TRBJ2-7; 9 bases agree with TRBD2. Germline-derived CDR1 and CDR2 are MDHEN and SYDVKM. V lost 7 bases, J lost 4 bases, and 11 bases stayed unmatched. This CDR3 comprises 15 residues.

This clonotype was recorded many times. The chain joins TRBV15 to TRBJ2-7, with a weak D call TRBD1 (6 bases). Germline V gene lookup returns CDR1 LNHNV and CDR2 YYDKDF (reference sequence). Trimming pared 6 bases from V and 6 bases from J, leaving 9 bases between. The CDR3 consists of 11 residues. For the CDR3, the DNA is TGTGCCACCAGACAGGGCAGCGAGCAGTACTTC. It encodes CATRQGSEQYF.

CDR3 in amino acids: CASSRTGIDTEAFF. In DNA, the CDR3 is TGTGCCAGCAGCCGGACAGGGATTGACACTGAAGCTTTCTTT. The rearrangement joins TRBV3-1 to TRBJ1-1; 8 nucleotides agree with TRBD1. Germline trimming cut 4 bases from V and 3 bases from J; bases unmatched to any gene: 4. Looked up from germline, CDR1 is LGHDT and CDR2 is YNNKEL (reference sequence). This CDR3 spans 14 amino acids.

This clonotype was picked up a small number of times. The genes are TRBV5-6 and TRBJ2-7; D is possibly TRBD1 (7 bases). Germline lookup yields CDR1 SGHDT and CDR2 YYEEEE. This CDR3 spans 14 amino acids. Trimming pared 4 bases from V and 5 bases from J, leaving 16 bases between. The CDR3 is CASSAGQWGNEQYF. DNA for the CDR3: TGTGCCAGCAGCGCGGGACAGTGGGGGAACGAGCAGTACTTC.

In its sample, this clonotype was seen many times. The chain is built from TRBV29-1 and TRBJ2-2; no definite D call. V lost 3 bases and J lost 8, with 10 bases in between. Germline V gives CDR1 SQVTM, CDR2 ANQGSEA. The CDR3 loop spans 12 amino acids. CDR3 coding DNA: TGCAGCGTTGAGGGCTCCAGGGGGGAGCTGTTTTTT. Protein: CSVEGSRGELFF.

This clonotype was counted at least ten times. The chain uses TRBV4-2 and TRBJ2-4; 9 nucleotides line up with TRBD1. Germline values: CDR1 LGHNA, CDR2 YNFKEQ. CDR3 length: 15 residues. V was pared by 3 bases and J by 4 bases, with 4 bases of the junction left unmatched. The CDR3 here is CASSHPGTGKNIQYF. DNA for the CDR3: TGTGCCAGCAGCCACCCCGGGACAGGGAAAAACATTCAGTACTTC.

Comment on this clonotype: It may be a read error: a sequence one base away is much more abundant. The rearrangement uses TRBV25-1 and TRBJ1-5; D unresolved. CDR3 length: 12 amino acids. CDR1 is MGHDK and CDR2 is SYGVNS in the germline V gene. V lost 3 bases and J lost 9, with 9 bases in between. CDR3 nucleotides: TGTGCCAGCAGTGATGAGGTACGGCCCCAGCATTTT. Amino acid sequence: CASSDEVRPQHF. Full variable domain (remainder filled in from reference TRBV25-1 and TRBJ1-5): EADIYQTPRYLVIGTGKKITLECSQTMGHDKMYWYQQDPGMELHLIHYSYGVNSTEKGDLSSESTVSRIRTEHFPLTLESARPSHTSQYLCASSDEVRPQHFGDGTRLSIL.

This clonotype was counted many times. V gene TRBV20-1 combines with J gene TRBJ1-2; 7 nucleotides line up with TRBD1. Germline V gene data show CDR1 as DFQATT and CDR2 as SNEGSKA (reference sequence). This CDR3 contains 11 residues. Germline trimming cut 6 bases from V and 8 bases from J; bases unmatched to any gene: 6. CDR3 DNA sequence: TGCAGTGCGGGCCCAGGGGGAGGCTACACCTTC. Translation: CSAGPGGGYTF.

The count of this clonotype is one. This may stem from a read error, because a much larger clone lies one nucleotide away. The J gene is TRBJ1-5, the V gene TRBV3-1; 10 nucleotides agree with TRBD1. The germline CDR1 and CDR2 sequences are LGHDT and YNNKEL (reference sequence). Trimming removed 6 bases from V and 0 bases from J; junction bases left unmatched: 11. This CDR3 is 18 amino acids long. As DNA, the CDR3 is TGTGCCAGCAGGCATCGGGACAGGGGACCTGGTAGCAATCAGCCCCAGCATTTT. Amino acid sequence: CASRHRDRGPGSNQPQHF.

Details on this clonotype: A read error may explain this, as a much larger clone is one base away. The gene calls are TRBV5-1 and TRBJ2-7; D unclear. The germline gives CDR1 SGHRS, CDR2 YFSETQ. V was cut by 0 bases and J by 0 bases, with 7 bases left in between. The CDR3 extends over 14 amino acids. The CDR3 DNA sequence: TGCGCCAGCAGCTTGGTGGACCTCTCCTACGAGCAGTACTTC. This gives the protein CASSLVDLSYEQYF.

This clonotype was counted a few times. V gene TRBV11-2 combines with J gene TRBJ2-1, with TRBD2 as a possible D gene (5 bases). CDR3 length equals 15 residues. In germline, CDR1 is SGHAT, CDR2 FQNNGV. V dropped 4 bases and J dropped 7 bases, with 17 bases sitting between them. The CDR3 here is CASSSLLGRENEQFF. The CDR3 nucleotides read TGTGCCAGCAGCTCCCTTTTGGGTAGGGAGAATGAGCAGTTCTTC.

This clonotype was detected ten times or more. The chain uses TRBV11-2 and TRBJ2-1, with TRBD2 matching over 7 bases. Trimming took 4 bases from V and 16 from J; bases not matched to a gene: 16. The CDR3 loop spans 14 amino acids. Germline values: CDR1 SGHAT, CDR2 FQNNGV. The chain's CDR3 is CASSSHPTSPPTFF. CDR3 sequence (DNA): TGTGCCAGCAGCTCTCACCCGACTAGCCCCCCGACCTTCTTC.